These 14 T cell receptor beta chains came from one sample sequenced in a study of spatial heterogeneity in lung cancer. Time point in this sample: sample taken at primary tumor resection. The authors sequenced whole RNA from tumor, nontumor lung or frozen PBMC without sorting. TCRdb re-analysed the 5' RACE reads in MiXCR, keeping a single row per CDR3 protein. The sample carries about 39,000 distinct CDR3 sequences, around 5.5% recorded once. This sample comprised PBMCs, obtained at surgery. The origin of the receptors is a male donor with early-stage non-small cell lung cancer.

This clonotype was seen ten or more times. The rearrangement uses TRBV12-3 or TRBV12-4 and TRBJ2-3, with 9 bases matching TRBD2. CDR3 length equals 16 residues. The junction had 2 bases not matched to a gene; V was cut back by 0 bases and J by 1 base. The CDR3 here is CASSLARLAGTDTQYF. The CDR3, as DNA: TGTGCCAGCAGTTTAGCGCGACTAGCGGGCACAGATACGCAGTATTTT.

This clonotype was observed many times. The rearrangement uses TRBV6-5 and TRBJ1-6; 12 nucleotides agree with TRBD1. This CDR3 is 16 amino acids long. V was clipped by 6 bases and J by 7 bases; unmatched bases: 7. Germline assignment: CDR1 MNHEY and CDR2 SVGAGI. The CDR3 reads CASRPGQGARNSPLHF. CDR3 bases: TGTGCCAGCAGGCCGGGACAGGGGGCTCGAAATTCACCCCTCCACTTT.

With respect to this clonotype: Just one base apart from a much larger clone, this may be a read error. The gene calls are TRBV12-3 or TRBV12-4 and TRBJ2-1; either TRBD1 or TRBD2 may supply D (5 bases each). The CDR3 spans 13 residues. The CDR3 DNA reads TGTGTCAGCAGCCTAGGGACGAGCAATGAGCAGTTCTTC. Protein: CVSSLGTSNEQFF.

This clonotype is termed medium-sized. This chain links TRBV6-2 or TRBV6-3 with TRBJ2-3, with D unclear. Per germline, CDR1 MNHEY and CDR2 SVGEGT. Trimming took 2 bases from V and 0 from J, leaving 12 bases between them. The CDR3 totals 16 residues. This chain's CDR3 is CASSYISRSSTDTQYF. The CDR3, as DNA: TGTGCCAGCAGTTACATCTCAAGATCTAGCACAGATACGCAGTATTTT.

This clonotype was picked up many times. The V gene is TRBV19, the J gene TRBJ2-7; D is undetermined. The V gene's germline CDR1 is LNHDA and CDR2 SQIVND (reference sequence). V gave up 3 bases and J gave up 7 bases, with 10 bases separating them. CDR3 length: 12 residues. CDR3 residues: CASSIGIGEQYF. The CDR3 coding sequence is TGTGCCAGTAGTATTGGGATCGGGGAGCAGTACTTC.

This rearrangement joins TRBV20-1 to TRBJ1-2, with D possibly being TRBD1 (5 bases). CDR1 DFQATT and CDR2 SNEGSKA come from the germline V gene (reference sequence). There are 14 residues in the CDR3. Trimming took off 8 bases at V and 0 bases at J, with 16 bases between the two ends. The CDR3 sequence is CSPYRGQTNYGYTF. DNA of the CDR3: TGCAGTCCGTACCGGGGCCAGACTAACTATGGCTACACCTTC.

This clonotype has ten or more counts. This sequence joins TRBV20-1 and TRBJ2-5; 8 positions match TRBD1. There are 16 residues in the CDR3. V lost 6 bases, J lost 5 bases, and 17 bases stayed unmatched. Germline CDR1 is DFQATT and CDR2 is SNEGSKA (reference sequence). CDR3 DNA: TGCAGTGCCTCCACCCCCCAGGGGGCGTTGGGGGAGACCCAGTACTTC. Translating it yields CSASTPQGALGETQYF.

This clonotype has ten or more counts. The chain combines TRBV20-1 with TRBJ1-6; D is uncertain. CDR3 length: 15 amino acids. Looked up from germline, CDR1 is DFQATT and CDR2 is SNEGSKA (reference sequence). V lost 3 bases and J 0 bases, leaving 9 bases between the germline ends. The chain's CDR3 is CSARAESSYNSPLHF. For the CDR3, the DNA is TGCAGTGCTAGGGCCGAGAGCTCCTATAATTCACCCCTCCACTTT.

This clonotype occurred a few times. V and J are TRBV5-1 and TRBJ2-5; 15 bases align to TRBD2. V was pared by 4 bases and J by 2 bases, with 3 bases of the junction left unmatched. Germline V gene sequence: CDR1 SGHRS, CDR2 YFSETQ. There are 16 residues in the CDR3. CDR3 nucleotides: TGCGCCAGCAGCGCTGGGACTAGCGGGGGGCAAGAGACCCAGTACTTC. Its translation is CASSAGTSGGQETQYF.

At least ten counts were recorded for this clonotype. This chain joins TRBV5-1 and TRBJ2-3; 8 positions agree with TRBD2. The germline CDR1 and CDR2 sequences are SGHRS and YFSETQ. The CDR3 is 14 amino acids. The junction had 8 bases not matched to a gene; V was cut back by 6 bases and J by 5 bases. CDR3 coding DNA: TGCGCCAGCAAGACAGCGGGGGTCAGAGATACGCAGTATTTT. Encoded protein: CASKTAGVRDTQYF. Together with reference TRBV5-1 and TRBJ2-3, the CDR3 gives the full variable domain: KAGVTQTPRYLIKTRGQQVTLSCSPISGHRSVSWYQQTPGQGLQFLFEYFSETQRNKGNFPGRFSGRQFSNSRSEMNVSTLELGDSALYLCASKTAGVRDTQYFGPGTRLTVL.

This clonotype was detected many times. The chain joins TRBV5-1 to TRBJ1-5; D is uncertain. Trimming stripped 7 bases from V and 4 bases from J, with 15 bases between. The V gene's germline CDR1 is SGHRS and CDR2 YFSETQ. The CDR3 spans 14 residues. The CDR3 here is CASSPGAGNQPQHF. CDR3 nucleotides: TGCGCCAGCTCCCCCGGCGCGGGGAATCAGCCCCAGCATTTT.

The CDR3, as DNA: TGCGCCAGCAGCTTGAAAGGTTTCCAAGAGACCCAGTACTTC. Translation: CASSLKGFQETQYF. The rearrangement joins TRBV5-1 to TRBJ2-5, with D unclear. CDR3 size: 14 residues. The germline V gene has CDR1 SGHRS and CDR2 YFSETQ. V lost 1 base to trimming and J lost 1 base, with 8 bases between them.

This clonotype was observed at least ten times. The genes are TRBV27 and TRBJ2-6; D possibly matches TRBD1 or TRBD2 (6 bases each). V lost 5 bases to trimming and J lost 0 bases, with 8 bases between them. The CDR3 sequence is 15 residues long. The germline CDR1 and CDR2 sequences are MNHEY and SMNVEV (reference sequence). This chain's CDR3 is CASSRGRSGANVLTF. In DNA, the CDR3 is TGTGCCAGCAGTCGGGGGCGCTCTGGGGCCAACGTCCTGACTTTC.

In this sample, this clonotype turned up many times. The gene calls are TRBV7-2 and TRBJ1-1; D gene uncertain. This CDR3 region has 15 residues. Deletions cut 5 bases from V and 0 bases from J, with 13 bases between. CDR1 and CDR2 (germline): SGHTA, FQGNSA. CDR3 sequence: CASSPQRVMNTEAFF. The CDR3 coding sequence is TGTGCCAGCAGCCCACAGAGGGTCATGAACACTGAAGCTTTCTTT. The full variable domain, its missing parts supplied by reference TRBV7-2 and TRBJ1-1, is GAGVSQSPSNKVTEKGKDVELRCDPISGHTALYWYRQSLGQGLEFLIYFQGNSAPDKSGLPSDRFSAERTGGSVSTLTIQRTQQEDSAVYLCASSPQRVMNTEAFFGQGTRLTVV.